The rows below give T cell receptor beta chains drawn from one sample of a study of T cells in Graves' hyperthyroidism and ophthalmopathy. TCRdb re-called the multiplex PCR reads through MiXCR, storing one row per CDR3 protein. The table shows 160,000 or so distinct CDR3 sequences, with just under 9.5% occurring only once. Sequenced material: blood. The receptors were gathered from a woman aged 18-35 years with Graves' hyperthyroidism that later progressed to Graves' ophthalmopathy. The CDR3 runs from the conserved cysteine through the conserved F or W. D genes are given only for firm matches. Rows give clone size only sometimes, using once, few, many, or a class for an expanded clone.

>few|TRBV3-1|-|TRBJ1-1
TGTGCCAGCAGCCAAGTAGCAGACCCGAACACTGAAGCTTTCTTT
CASSQVADPNTEAFF
>many|TRBV7-2|TRBD2|TRBJ2-7
TGTGCCAGCAAGGTGCTAGCGGGCGAGCAGTACTTC
CASKVLAGEQYF
>many|TRBV20-1|TRBD1|TRBJ1-2
TGCAGTGCTAGGGACAGGGGGCGCGATGGCTACACCTTC
CSARDRGRDGYTF
>many|TRBV7-2|-|TRBJ1-6
TGTGCCAGCTCAAACCGGGATAGATATTCACCCCTCCACTTT
CASSNRDRYSPLHF
>many|TRBV30|TRBD1|TRBJ1-1
TGTGCCTGGGCAACAGGGGCGTTTTCCACTGAAGCTTTCTTT
CAWATGAFSTEAFF
>many|TRBV29-1|-|TRBJ1-2
TGCAGCGACACACCGGGAGCCTATGGCTACACCTTC
CSDTPGAYGYTF
>many|TRBV5-8|-|TRBJ2-7
TGTGCCAGCAGCTTATGGACAGCCTTCTACGAGCAGTACTTC
CASSLWTAFYEQYF
>many|TRBV6-5|-|TRBJ2-6
TGTGCCAGCAGTTACCACAGGACACTCGGGGCCAACGTCCTGACTTTC
CASSYHRTLGANVLTF
>many|TRBV28|-|TRBJ1-2
TGTGCCAGCAGTACGGCTTATTATGGCTACACCTTC
CASSTAYYGYTF
>-|TRBV4-1|-|TRBJ2-2
TGCGCCAGCAGCCAAAGTGGTCGGACCGGGGAGCTGTTTTTT
CASSQSGRTGELFF
>many|TRBV15|TRBD1|TRBJ2-3
TGTGCCACCAGCACTGAGGGGGCGGTAGATACGCAGTATTTT
CATSTEGAVDTQYF
>many|TRBV7-9|TRBD2|TRBJ2-3
TGTGCCAGCAGACAGGATAGAAAACTAGCGGGGAGCACAGATACGCAGTATTTT
CASRQDRKLAGSTDTQYF
>few|TRBV2|-|TRBJ2-5
TGTGCCAGCAGTGAGGATAGGGGCTACTTC
CASSEDRGYF
>-|TRBV28|-|TRBJ1-2
TGTGCCAGCGGAGGGGGGCGAGACTATGGCTACACCTTC
CASGGGRDYGYTF
>-|TRBV19|TRBD1|TRBJ2-1
TGTGCCAGTACCGTAGGACAGGGCTCCTACAATGAGCAGTTCTTC
CASTVGQGSYNEQFF
>-|TRBV6-1|TRBD2|TRBJ2-1
TGTGCCAGCAATCCCCTAGCGGGGGGAAACAATGAGCAGTTCTTC
CASNPLAGGNNEQFF
>-|TRBV18|-|TRBJ1-5
TGTGCCAGCTCACCAGGCTCAGGGGCTTTAAGCAATCAGCCCCAGCATTTT
CASSPGSGALSNQPQHF
>many|TRBV7-2|-|TRBJ2-7
TGTGCCAGCAGCCTAGTGGGGAGCTCCTACGAGCAGTACTTC
CASSLVGSSYEQYF
>once|TRBV28|-|TRBJ1-1
TGTGCCAGCAGCCTCTCTCAGGGGTCGGGGGAAGCTTTCTTT
CASSLSQGSGEAFF
>-|TRBV6-1|-|TRBJ2-7
TGTGCCAGCAGTGAACCGGCCCAAACCTACGAGCAGTACTTC
CASSEPAQTYEQYF
>many|TRBV20-1|TRBD2|TRBJ2-1
TGCAGTGCTTCTCCCGCACTAGCGGGATCTAACAATGAGCAGTTCTTC
CSASPALAGSNNEQFF
>many|TRBV9|TRBD1|TRBJ1-2
TGTGCCAGCAGCGTACAAACAGGGGCCGTCTATGGCTACACCTTC
CASSVQTGAVYGYTF
>few|TRBV20-1|-|TRBJ1-6
TGCAGTGCTTGGGACTCAACATGGGGTTCACCCCTCCACTTT
CSAWDSTWGSPLHF
>many|TRBV20-1|TRBD1|TRBJ1-2
TGCAGTGCCCTACCCGACAGGGACCCTGGCTACACCTTC
CSALPDRDPGYTF
>many|TRBV30|TRBD1|TRBJ1-2
TGTGCCTGTAATCCTAATACAGGGGGAGGCGGCTACACCTTC
CACNPNTGGGGYTF
>once|TRBV6-9|TRBD1|TRBJ2-2
TGTGCCAGCAGCTATCCGGGGACAGGGAGGAACACCGGGGAGCTGTTTTTT
CASSYPGTGRNTGELFF
>-|TRBV9|-|TRBJ1-1
TGTGCCAGCAGCGAGGGGGGGGGAAACACTGAAGCTATCTTT
CASSEGGGNTEAIF